One and the same sample provided the 2 T cell receptor beta chains below, sequenced in a study of blood T cell repertoires in COVID-19 (TCRdb year 2020). The receptor library was made with the immunoSEQ multiplex PCR assay. TCRdb provides this immuneACCESS table in a form limited to in-frame rearrangements. Some clones are lacking; in checked studies, under half of them reflect an unresolved V gene, and why the rest are absent is not known. The sample data list roughly 230,000 clones, and roughly 84% of these were observed just once. The top ten clonotypes cover less than 8.5% of the sample. The sequenced material came from PBMCs or T cells enriched from blood (not recorded which). These receptors all stem from a woman aged 50 to 60 who had been exposed to COVID-19.

The V call is TRBV6-2 or TRBV6-3, the J call TRBJ1-1, with TRBD1 identical over 7 bases. The CDR3 contains 15 residues. V trimming: 2 bases; J trimming: 5 bases; junction bases outside the gene matches: 8. Germline assignment: CDR1 MNHEY and CDR2 SVGEGT. CDR3 amino acids: CASSYKPGGGTEAFF. The CDR3 bases are TGTGCCAGCAGTTACAAGCCAGGGGGAGGAACTGAAGCTTTCTTT.

The chain couples TRBV14 to TRBJ2-2; unclear D gene. The CDR3 has 15 amino acids. Looked up from germline, CDR1 is SGHDN and CDR2 is FVKESK. V was clipped by 1 base and J by 4 bases, with 10 bases between them. The CDR3, as DNA: TGTGCCAGCAGCCAAGGGGCAGCAGGCACCGGGGAGCTGTTTTTT. Its protein is CASSQGAAGTGELFF.